This TCR beta chain was identified in a study of human T cells and chemical hapten exposure. The CDR3 has 14 residues. The V gene lost 7 bases and the J gene lost 4 bases, with 15 bases spanning the gap. Germline V lookup: CDR1 SGHDT, CDR2 YYEEEE. Time point: patch test 1, 2 weeks after DPC sensitization. Treatment meaning: therapeutic diphenylcyclopropenone sensitization with weekly scalp DPC. This clonotype has a handful of counts. TCRdb re-derived calls from the RACE reads in MiXCR, one entry per CDR3 protein. The data contain approximately 90,000 distinct CDR3 sequences, 10% to 13% of them singletons.

The chain links TRBV5-6 to TRBJ2-1, with D possibly being TRBD1 (5 bases). The clonotype originates from a man aged 35 to 55 with alopecia areata. Some clones in this sample may be carry-over from other donors' samples. Here the sequenced sample was whole blood, taken in connection with sensitization to the hapten diphenylcyclopropenone (DPC). CDR3 coding DNA: TGTGCCAGCCTCACGGCAGGGCCTTACAATGAGCAGTTCTTC. Protein product: CASLTAGPYNEQFF.